This record concerns one T cell receptor (beta chain) sequence. Its target antigen remains unknown. Qualities for individual bases were not recorded, and no much larger clone is one base off. What this sample's time point label stands for: cycle 4 day 1 (C4D1), after less than 7 weeks of nivolumab. Every trial patient had relapsed following autologous stem cell transplantation, and prior brentuximab vedotin exposure was what differed among cohorts A, B and C. The trial cohort included 55 to 60 patients with relapsed/refractory classical Hodgkin lymphoma, and each patient had a best overall response of complete response, partial response or progressive disease. In the multi-cohort phase II CheckMate 205 trial, trial patients received single-agent nivolumab. An independent review committee assessed best overall response by applying the 2007 International Working Group response criteria. PBMCs from the trial were collected at three points: immediately before nivolumab initiation (C1D1), and during therapy at cycle 2 day 1 and cycle 4 day 1. Peripheral blood was collected in 8 mL Vacutainer Cell Preparation Tubes, from which PBMCs were isolated by centrifugation and then cryopreserved.

Genomic DNA was isolated using the Qiagen DNeasy kit from unsorted PBMCs as well as from negatively selected CD4+ and CD8+ fractions. TCR beta CDR3 regions were subjected to amplification by immunoSEQ multiplex PCR with primers that anneal to V and J segments. Amplification bias was minimized using a synthetic immune receptor repertoire, and residual bias was removed computationally after sequencing. The published analysis was carried out like this. Custom Python scripts were used to quantify repertoire diversity as the Shannon entropy index. Unsorted, CD4+ and CD8+ repertoires were analyzed separately, except in combined analyses where CD4+ and CD8+ sequences were merged in silico. Clonal expansion was defined as at least a 2-fold frequency increase after treatment relative to C1D1, with a pseudocount of 0.5 for undetected baseline clones. Singleton clones were defined as clones with 0 or 1 copy at C1D1, and non-singleton clones were defined as clones with 2 or more copies. By matching protein sequences in sorted samples from the same patient, clones expanded in unsorted samples were annotated as CD4+, CD8+ or unknown. Wilcoxon tests on paired samples were used to test diversity changes from C1D1 to C4D1. TCRdb obtained this table from immuneACCESS and retained in-frame rearrangements with V and J assigned. These tables miss some clones; where compared with another copy, unresolved V genes account for less than half of the shortfall, and the remainder is unexplained. V, J and clone size derive from that table, while D and trimming were established from the DNA sequence. The sample table contains 31,000 or so clones; only one count was recorded for 72% of them. The top ten clonotypes cover approximately 4% of the sample.

This sample is drawn from a study of PD-1 blockade in classical Hodgkin lymphoma (dated by TCRdb to the early 2020s). Background for the entire study: Nivolumab dosing was 3 mg/kg intravenously every 2 weeks, continuing until either disease progression or unacceptable toxicity. The study used CyTOF and TCR beta sequencing to define a peripheral blood immune signature of response to PD-1 blockade in classical Hodgkin lymphoma.

After removal of 0 bases from V and 1 base from J, the junction retains 4 bases not matched to a gene. Taken from cysteine to phenylalanine, the CDR3 has 17 residues. Just CDR3 DNA is preserved here, 51 bases in frame from base 1. From a lookup of the germline V gene, CDR1 and CDR2 are LGHNA and YSLEER. Here is what the overall study found, with its caveats: Diversity was lower in patients who began nivolumab less than 1 year after ASCT, so these patients were left out of later analyses to avoid confounding by immune reconstitution. The study covered only a single clinical trial cohort, and the causes of the repertoire differences, possibly disease activity or prior therapy, were still not defined. Baseline TCR diversity was reported as lower in newly diagnosed patients than in healthy donors, and lower still in relapsed/refractory patients. By C4D1, a significant rise was seen in CD4+ TCR diversity but not in CD8+ TCR diversity (p=0.0027 vs p=0.16), and the rise was most apparent among complete responders (p=0.02). Among trial patients, those achieving complete response had baseline diversity similar to that of newly diagnosed patients, while diversity was significantly lower in partial responders and progressors.

This TCR derives from a human donor with classical Hodgkin lymphoma. The sequencing used peripheral blood mononuclear cells (PBMCs), collected before the fourth cycle of nivolumab. The V gene is TRBV4-3 and the J gene is TRBJ2-2, and 8 junction bases match TRBD1. The nucleotides read TGCGCCAGCAGCCAAGATCGAGGGACAGGGAACACCGGGGAGCTGTTTTTT. This translates into CASSQDRGTGNTGELFF.